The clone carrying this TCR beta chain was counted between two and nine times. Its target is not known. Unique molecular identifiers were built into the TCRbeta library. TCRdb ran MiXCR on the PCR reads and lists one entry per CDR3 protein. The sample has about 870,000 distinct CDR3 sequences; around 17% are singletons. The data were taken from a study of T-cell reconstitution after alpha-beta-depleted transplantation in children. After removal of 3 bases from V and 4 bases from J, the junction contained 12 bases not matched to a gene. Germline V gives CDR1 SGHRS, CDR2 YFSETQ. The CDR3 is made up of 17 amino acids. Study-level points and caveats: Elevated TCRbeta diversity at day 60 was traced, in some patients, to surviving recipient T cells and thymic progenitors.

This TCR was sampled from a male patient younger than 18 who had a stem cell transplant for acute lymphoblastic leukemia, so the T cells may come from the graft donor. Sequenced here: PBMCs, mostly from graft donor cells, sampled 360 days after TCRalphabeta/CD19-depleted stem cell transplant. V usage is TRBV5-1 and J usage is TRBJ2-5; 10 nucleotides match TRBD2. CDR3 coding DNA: TGCGCCAGCAGCTCCACGGGCAGCGGGAGGGCCGTAGAGACCCAGTACTTC. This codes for CASSSTGSGRAVETQYF.